Below, 21 T cell receptor beta chains from the same sample are listed, as sequenced in a study of blood T cell repertoires in COVID-19. Repertoires were generated with immunoSEQ multiplex PCR, while TCRdb's copy carries only in-frame clones and drops some. The sample has about 360,000 clones; approximately 86% are singletons. The sequencing input was peripheral blood. These receptors came from a woman aged 55 to 70 with COVID-19, enrolled during active disease.

This clone has just one count. The chain recombines TRBV5-1 with TRBJ2-3, with TRBD2 matching over 9 bases. Germline trimming cut 0 bases from V and 7 bases from J; bases unmatched to any gene: 9. The CDR3 loop spans 16 amino acids. The germline V gene has CDR1 SGHRS and CDR2 YFSETQ. CDR3 in DNA: TGCGCCAGCAGCTTGGGAGCGGGGGGCTCCGTAAATACGCAGTATTTT. This sequence encodes CASSLGAGGSVNTQYF.

The rearrangement joins TRBV7-2 to TRBJ1-5; possibly TRBD1 for D (5 bases). The CDR3 totals 15 residues. Germline values: CDR1 SGHTA, CDR2 FQGNSA. Trimming cost V 1 base and J 7 bases, with 14 bases left between them. CDR3 amino acids: CASSLGRGKRQPQHF. The CDR3 nucleotides are TGTGCCAGCAGCTTAGGTAGGGGTAAACGGCAGCCCCAGCATTTT.

A single count supports this clone. This chain uses TRBV7-3 with TRBJ2-7, with D perhaps TRBD2 (7 bases). Deletions cut 2 bases from V and 9 bases from J, with 23 bases between. The CDR3 is made up of 16 amino acids. Germline V gene lookup returns CDR1 SGHTA and CDR2 FQGTGA. CDR3 bases: TGTGCCAGCAGCTTAGTAGGGGCGGGGGCCGCGGCGGGGCAGTACTTC. Its translation: CASSLVGAGAAAGQYF.

This chain links TRBV6-5 with TRBJ1-2; 8 nucleotides align to TRBD1. Trimming took 6 bases from V and 4 from J; bases not matched to a gene: 10. Germline values: CDR1 MNHEY, CDR2 SVGAGI. This CDR3 is built from 15 residues. CDR3 nucleotides: TGTGCCAGCAGCCGAACCCAGGGGGCTAGCTATGGCTACACCTTC. Translated, it gives CASSRTQGASYGYTF.

The V gene is TRBV29-1, the J gene TRBJ1-3; D remains unclear. CDR1 and CDR2 (germline): SQVTM, ANQGSEA. Trimming took 0 bases from V and 4 from J, leaving 4 bases between them. CDR3 length equals 12 residues. CDR3 sequence reads: CSVEETGNTIYF. CDR3 nucleotides: TGCAGCGTTGAAGAGACAGGAAACACCATATATTTT.

The chain has TRBV28 and TRBJ2-1; 10 bases are a match to TRBD2. CDR3 length: 14 amino acids. J gave up 4 bases and V 8 bases, and 5 bases lay outside the gene matches. The germline V gene encodes CDR1 MDHEN and CDR2 SYDVKM. The CDR3 spells CASVSGGAYNEQFF. DNA of the CDR3: TGTGCCAGCGTAAGCGGGGGGGCTTACAATGAGCAGTTCTTC.

The V and J genes are TRBV13 and TRBJ1-1; D might be TRBD1 (5 bases). Germline V gives CDR1 PRHDT, CDR2 FYEKMQ (reference sequence). The CDR3 consists of 13 residues. The V and J ends lost 4 bases and 1 base respectively, with 7 bases between them. This chain's CDR3 is CASSYQGNTEAFF. The CDR3 DNA reads as TGTGCCAGCAGCTACCAGGGGAACACTGAAGCTTTCTTT. The variable domain in full, completed from reference TRBV13 and TRBJ1-1, reads AAGVIQSPRHLIKEKRETATLKCYPIPRHDTVYWYQQGPGQDPQFLISFYEKMQSDKGSIPDRFSAQQFSDYHSELNMSSLELGDSALYFCASSYQGNTEAFFGQGTRLTVV.

This sequence joins TRBV24-1 and TRBJ2-3; 9 bases match TRBD2. Per the germline V gene, CDR1 is KGHDR and CDR2 is SFDVKD. V gave up 4 bases and J gave up 3 bases; unmatched junction bases: 1. There are 14 residues in the CDR3. The CDR3 DNA reads TGTGCCACCAGTGAGCGGGGGGGAACAGATACGCAGTATTTT. Translating it yields CATSERGGTDTQYF.

This clone was seen once. The rearrangement joins TRBV7-9 to TRBJ1-2, with a possible D match to TRBD1 (5 bases). Trimming pared 10 bases from V and 2 bases from J, leaving 14 bases between. Looked up from germline, CDR1 is SEHNR and CDR2 is FQNEAQ (reference sequence). The CDR3 has 13 amino acids. CDR3 amino acids: CANSPGGNYGYTF. In DNA form, the CDR3 reads TGTGCCAACTCCCCGGGGGGGAACTATGGCTACACCTTC.

This chain connects TRBV19 to TRBJ2-3, with 7 bases aligning to TRBD2. The ends lost 3 bases at V and 5 bases at J; junction bases unmatched: 8. CDR1 is LNHDA, CDR2 SQIVND, per germline (reference sequence). The CDR3 length is 15 residues. In DNA, the CDR3 is TGTGCCAGTAGTATCCTCCGGGGGGAGGTAGATACGCAGTATTTT. Its translation: CASSILRGEVDTQYF.

The V and J genes are TRBV7-9 and TRBJ2-7, with 9 bases aligning to TRBD2. The CDR3 spans 15 residues. The V segment lost 1 base and the J segment 3 bases; nucleotides outside the gene matches: 4. In germline, CDR1 is SEHNR, CDR2 FQNEAQ (reference sequence). DNA of the CDR3: TGTGCCAGCAGCTTAGTGACTAGCGGAGGCTACGAGCAGTACTTC. Its protein product is CASSLVTSGGYEQYF.

The rearrangement joins TRBV4-3 to TRBJ2-1; TRBD1 is a possible D gene (5 bases). Trimming removed 5 bases at V and 3 bases at J, with 20 bases between. The V gene's germline CDR1 is LGHNA and CDR2 YSLEER. The CDR3 is 17 amino acids. The CDR3 DNA reads TGCGCCAGCAGCTTCCCTAGGGGCCGGGCCCTCTACAATGAGCAGTTCTTC. Residues: CASSFPRGRALYNEQFF.

The chain employs TRBV11-3 and TRBJ2-7; 9 bases line up with TRBD1. The CDR3 loop spans 16 amino acids. V dropped 0 bases and J dropped 3; count of bases not matched to a gene: 6. Germline V CDR1 and CDR2: SGHNT, YENEEA. CDR3 DNA sequence: TGTGCCAGCAGCTTAGATCCGGGACAGGGTAGCTACGAGCAGTACTTC. Its translation is CASSLDPGQGSYEQYF.

This chain links TRBV2 with TRBJ1-2; unclear D gene. This CDR3 has 13 residues. The ends were cut back, 3 bases at V and 5 bases at J, with 10 bases in the middle. The germline CDR1 and CDR2 sequences are SNHLY and FYNNEI. CDR3 nucleotides: TGTGCCAGCAGTGAGTCGGGAGAGTATGGCTACACCTTC. Amino acid sequence: CASSESGEYGYTF.

This clone occurred a few times. The chain is built from TRBV5-1 and TRBJ1-5; D unresolved. Germline-derived CDR1 and CDR2 are SGHRS and YFSETQ. The CDR3 length is 13 residues. V was trimmed by 2 bases and J by 4 bases, leaving 7 bases between them. The CDR3 DNA follows: TGCGCCAGCAGCTTTTCTCTTAATCAGCCCCAGCATTTT. Translated: CASSFSLNQPQHF. Drawing the rest from reference TRBV5-1 and TRBJ1-5, the complete variable domain is KAGVTQTPRYLIKTRGQQVTLSCSPISGHRSVSWYQQTPGQGLQFLFEYFSETQRNKGNFPGRFSGRQFSNSRSEMNVSTLELGDSALYLCASSFSLNQPQHFGDGTRLSIL.

The CDR3: CASSLGTYPAGSGNTIYF. CDR3 coding DNA: TGTGCCAGCAGCCTGGGGACATACCCCGCTGGTTCTGGAAACACCATATATTTT. J is TRBJ1-3 and V is TRBV9, with a weak D call TRBD1 (6 bases). This CDR3 comprises 18 residues. CDR1 is SGDLS, CDR2 YYNGEE, per germline. Trimming removed 4 bases from V and 1 base from J, with 21 bases in between.

The chain couples TRBV30 to TRBJ2-7, with a tentative D call TRBD2 (5 bases). Per germline, CDR1 GTSNPN and CDR2 SVGIG (reference sequence). The CDR3 has 13 amino acids. The germline V and J ends were trimmed by 4 bases and 4 bases, with 14 bases remaining between them. CDR3 amino acids: CAWMERVRYEQYF. In nucleotides, the CDR3 is TGTGCCTGGATGGAGAGGGTCCGATACGAGCAGTACTTC.

The chain couples TRBV4-1 to TRBJ2-1; TRBD2 agrees at 12 bases. CDR3 length: 17 amino acids. Germline lookup yields CDR1 MGHRA and CDR2 YSYEKL. V lost 2 bases, J lost 4 bases, and 6 bases stayed unmatched. CDR3 in amino acids: CASSQHLLAGGYNEQFF. Here the CDR3 DNA reads TGCGCCAGCAGCCAACACCTTCTAGCGGGGGGGTACAATGAGCAGTTCTTC.

The chain employs TRBV30 and TRBJ2-3; a weak D match, TRBD2 (5 bases). The V gene lost 1 base and the J gene lost 0 bases, with 11 bases spanning the gap. Germline V lookup: CDR1 GTSNPN, CDR2 SVGIG (reference sequence). The CDR3 totals 15 residues. The CDR3 DNA is TGTGCCTGGAGTGGAAGCGGCTCTAGCACAGATACGCAGTATTTT. Translation: CAWSGSGSSTDTQYF.

This chain links TRBV6-5 with TRBJ1-5; 7 bases agree with TRBD1. Germline CDR1 is MNHEY and CDR2 is SVGAGI. CDR3 length: 15 residues. Trimming cost V 6 bases and J 0 bases; bases outside gene matches: 5. The DNA of the CDR3 is TGTGCCAGCAGGCCGACAGGGTATAGCAATCAGCCCCAGCATTTT. It is translated as CASRPTGYSNQPQHF.

The rearrangement joins TRBV27 to TRBJ2-5; 7 bases agree with TRBD1. The trim removed 5 bases at V and 6 bases at J, leaving 6 bases unmatched. The germline gives CDR1 MNHEY, CDR2 SMNVEV (reference sequence). The length of the CDR3 is 13 residues. CDR3 in amino acids: CASSSTGVQTQYF. CDR3 DNA: TGTGCCAGCAGTAGTACAGGGGTGCAGACCCAGTACTTC.